This is a list of T cell receptor beta chains from one sample in a study of CD8 T cells in Susac syndrome. TCRdb used MiXCR to reprocess the immunoSEQ multiplex PCR reads, holding one entry per CDR3 protein. The sample includes about 300,000 distinct CDR3 sequences, 75% to 85% of them seen just once. The sequencing input was CD8+ T cells from PBMCs. The source is a human donor with multiple sclerosis. CDR3s include the opening cysteine and the closing phenylalanine or tryptophan. A D gene is named only where the DNA matches it firmly. A row's size may be missing; if present it is once, few, many or a size class.

j_gene,d_gene,abundance,len,v_gene,CDR3aa,CDR3nt
TRBJ1-1,TRBD1,.,13,TRBV12-3/TRBV12-4,CASSLWDRVRAFF,TGTGCCAGCAGTTTATGGGACAGGGTTCGAGCTTTCTTT
TRBJ2-2,.,.,12,TRBV29-1,CSGTQNTGELFF,TGCAGCGGGACCCAAAACACCGGGGAGCTGTTTTTT
TRBJ2-2,TRBD1,.,13,TRBV6-6,CAGGDRAAGELFF,TGTGCCGGGGGTGACAGGGCTGCCGGGGAGCTGTTTTTT
TRBJ2-7,.,.,12,TRBV25-1,CASIGGSDEQYF,TGTGCCAGCATTGGTGGATCCGACGAGCAGTACTTC
TRBJ2-6,.,.,15,TRBV6-5,CASSYQGPGANVLTF,TGTGCCAGCAGTTACCAGGGGCCTGGGGCCAACGTCCTGACTTTC
TRBJ2-1,.,many,15,TRBV28,CASSLGGSDLYEQFF,TGTGCCAGCAGTTTAGGCGGCTCGGACTTATATGAGCAGTTCTTC
TRBJ2-2,TRBD2,.,16,TRBV6-2/TRBV6-3,CASSSLGLAGTGELFF,TGTGCCAGCAGTTCCCTAGGACTAGCGGGCACCGGGGAGCTGTTTTTT
TRBJ2-7,.,few,14,TRBV7-9,CASSDVWASYEQYF,TGTGCCAGCAGCGACGTGTGGGCATCCTACGAGCAGTACTTC
TRBJ2-1,.,.,13,TRBV28,CASSLFAGYEQFF,TGTGCCAGCAGTTTATTCGCCGGATATGAGCAGTTCTTC
TRBJ1-3,.,.,17,TRBV7-8,CASSLAAGRAPGNTIYF,TGTGCCAGCAGCTTAGCCGCAGGGAGGGCGCCTGGAAACACCATATATTTT
TRBJ2-5,TRBD2,.,15,TRBV4-3,CASSQGLGEGETQYF,TGCGCCAGCAGCCAAGGATTAGGGGAGGGAGAGACCCAGTACTTC
TRBJ1-1,TRBD1,.,13,TRBV19,CASSVQGHTEAFF,TGTGCCAGTAGCGTACAGGGGCACACTGAAGCTTTCTTT
TRBJ2-1,TRBD2,.,16,TRBV28,CASSPPPAGDVYEQFF,TGTGCCAGCAGCCCCCCCCCAGCGGGAGATGTCTATGAGCAGTTCTTC
TRBJ1-2,.,.,15,TRBV7-2,CASSLAAGQFYGYTF,TGTGCCAGCAGCTTGGCCGCTGGACAGTTCTATGGCTACACCTTC
TRBJ2-7,.,.,16,TRBV29-1,CSVAVTGTPAYDEQYF,TGCAGCGTTGCGGTAACCGGGACACCAGCCTACGATGAGCAGTACTTC
TRBJ2-7,TRBD2,.,14,TRBV20-1,CSARRAGDLYEQYF,TGCAGTGCTAGAAGAGCGGGGGACCTCTACGAGCAGTACTTC
TRBJ2-7,.,.,11,TRBV6-2/TRBV6-3,CASSFYNEQYF,TGTGCCAGCAGTTTCTATAACGAGCAGTACTTC
TRBJ1-2,.,once,12,TRBV29-1,CSVATGSDGYTF,TGCAGCGTCGCAACAGGGTCGGATGGCTACACCTTC
TRBJ2-3,.,.,17,TRBV7-6,CASSLFPDGASTDTQYF,TGTGCCAGCAGCTTATTTCCTGACGGGGCTAGCACAGATACGCAGTATTTT
TRBJ1-5,.,.,15,TRBV4-3,CASSQDRVRDQPQHF,TGCGCCAGCAGCCAAGACCGGGTAAGGGATCAGCCCCAGCATTTT